This entry describes one T cell receptor (beta chain). The ends were cut back, 0 bases at V and 3 bases at J, with 2 bases in the middle. The germline gives CDR1 LNHNV, CDR2 YYDKDF (reference sequence). The CDR3 loop spans 12 amino acids. This entry belongs to a study of cytotoxic CD8 clonotypes in ibrutinib-treated CLL. Study-wide background: The authors obtained response samples at a median of about 13 months of treatment, range 6 to 36.

Here immunoSEQ multiplex PCR was the method, and the copy in TCRdb shows in-frame clones only, minus some. The table includes more than 150,000 clones, around 72% detected once. The clonotype comes from a human donor with chronic lymphocytic leukemia. V gene TRBV15 combines with J gene TRBJ1-2; D gene unclear. The source was PBMCs, collected after 24 months of ibrutinib treatment. The CDR3 DNA follows: TGTGCCACCAGCAGAGATCACTATGGCTACACCTTC. Its translation is CATSRDHYGYTF. The full variable domain, its missing parts supplied by reference TRBV15 and TRBJ1-2, is DAMVIQNPRYQVTQFGKPVTLSCSQTLNHNVMYWYQQKSSQAPKLLFHYYDKDFNNEADTPDNFQSRRPNTSFCFLDIRSPGLGDTAMYLCATSRDHYGYTFGSGTRLTVV.